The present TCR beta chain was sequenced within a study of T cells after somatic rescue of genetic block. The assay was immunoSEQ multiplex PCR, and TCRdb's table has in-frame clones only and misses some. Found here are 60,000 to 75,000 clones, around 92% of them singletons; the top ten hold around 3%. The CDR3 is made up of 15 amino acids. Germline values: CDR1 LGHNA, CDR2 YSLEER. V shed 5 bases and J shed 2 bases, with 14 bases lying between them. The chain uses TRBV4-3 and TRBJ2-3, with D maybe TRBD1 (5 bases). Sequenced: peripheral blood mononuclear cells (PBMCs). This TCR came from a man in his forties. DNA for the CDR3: TGCGCCAGCAGCAAACAGGCGGCCTTCACAGATACGCAGTATTTT. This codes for CASSKQAAFTDTQYF.